The T cell receptor beta chain under discussion was sequenced for a study of blood T cell repertoires in COVID-19. Germline-derived CDR1 and CDR2 are SGDLS and YYNGEE. The CDR3 consists of 16 residues. J was trimmed by 5 bases and V by 0 bases; bases with no gene match: 6. Clones were sequenced by immunoSEQ multiplex PCR, and TCRdb holds only the in-frame ones, with some missing. The data hold 90,000 to 120,000 clones, with roughly 84% observed a single time. Sequenced input: peripheral blood. This receptor was obtained from a human donor in a cohort sampled during active COVID-19. The V and J genes are TRBV9 and TRBJ2-2; 8 nucleotides line up with TRBD1. The CDR3 DNA sequence: TGTGCCAGCAGCGTAGGTGGGCAGGGGGCTACCGGGGAGCTGTTTTTT. It yields the protein CASSVGGQGATGELFF.